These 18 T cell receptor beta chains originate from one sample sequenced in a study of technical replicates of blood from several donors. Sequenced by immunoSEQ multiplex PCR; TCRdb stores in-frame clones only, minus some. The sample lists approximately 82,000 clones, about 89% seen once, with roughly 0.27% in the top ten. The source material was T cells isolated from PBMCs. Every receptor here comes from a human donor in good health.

The CDR3 bases are TGTGCCAGCAGTCAAACAGGGGGCAACAATCAGCCCCAGCATTTT. Translation: CASSQTGGNNQPQHF. The genes are TRBV28 and TRBJ1-5; 9 bases are a match to TRBD1. V shed 5 bases and J 3 bases; nucleotides not matched to a gene: 5. The germline CDR1 and CDR2 sequences are MDHEN and SYDVKM. The CDR3 consists of 15 residues. The full variable domain, its missing parts supplied by reference TRBV28 and TRBJ1-5, is DVKVTQSSRYLVKRTGEKVFLECVQDMDHENMFWYRQDPGLGLRLIYFSYDVKMKEKGDIPEGYSVSREKKERFSLILESASTNQTSMYLCASSQTGGNNQPQHFGDGTRLSIL.

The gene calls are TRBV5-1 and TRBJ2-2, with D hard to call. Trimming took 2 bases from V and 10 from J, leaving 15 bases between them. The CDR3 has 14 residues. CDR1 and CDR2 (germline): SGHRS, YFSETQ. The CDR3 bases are TGCGCCAGCAGCTTTATGAGACTCGGAGAGGAGCTGTTTTTT. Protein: CASSFMRLGEELFF. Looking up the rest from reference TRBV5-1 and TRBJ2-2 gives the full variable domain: KAGVTQTPRYLIKTRGQQVTLSCSPISGHRSVSWYQQTPGQGLQFLFEYFSETQRNKGNFPGRFSGRQFSNSRSEMNVSTLELGDSALYLCASSFMRLGEELFFGEGSRLTVL.

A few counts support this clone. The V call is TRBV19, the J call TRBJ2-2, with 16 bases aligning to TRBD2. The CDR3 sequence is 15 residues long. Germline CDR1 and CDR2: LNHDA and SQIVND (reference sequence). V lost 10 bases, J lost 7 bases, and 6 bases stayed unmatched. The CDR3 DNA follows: TGTGCCACCGGGACTAGCGGGAGGGCCAGCGGGGAGCTGTTTTTT. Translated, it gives CATGTSGRASGELFF.

The CDR3, as DNA: TGTGCCAGCAGCGTAAGGGACTGGAGCGGGAGGTACGAGCAGTACTTC. Translated, it gives CASSVRDWSGRYEQYF. The chain has TRBV9 and TRBJ2-7; 9 bases map to TRBD2. V was clipped by 1 base and J by 4 bases; unmatched bases: 9. The CDR3 is 16 amino acids. Germline CDR1 SGDLS, CDR2 YYNGEE.

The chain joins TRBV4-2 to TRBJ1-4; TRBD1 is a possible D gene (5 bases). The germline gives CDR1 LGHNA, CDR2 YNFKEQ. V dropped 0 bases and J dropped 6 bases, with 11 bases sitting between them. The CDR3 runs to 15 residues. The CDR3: CASSQEPARDEKLFF. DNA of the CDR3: TGTGCCAGCAGCCAAGAACCTGCCAGGGATGAAAAACTGTTTTTT.

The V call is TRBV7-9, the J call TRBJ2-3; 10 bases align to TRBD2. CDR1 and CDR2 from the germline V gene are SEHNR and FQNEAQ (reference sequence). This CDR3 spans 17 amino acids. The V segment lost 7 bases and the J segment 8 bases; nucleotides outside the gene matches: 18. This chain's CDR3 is CASTGRKAGGPTRTQYF. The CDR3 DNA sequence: TGTGCCAGCACCGGAAGAAAAGCGGGGGGGCCAACCCGTACGCAGTATTTT.

This CDR3 is CASSPPRGGTEAFF. Written as DNA, the CDR3 is TGCGCCAGCAGCCCCCCCCGGGGGGGCACTGAAGCTTTCTTT. V usage is TRBV5-1 and J usage is TRBJ1-1; possibly TRBD1 for D (5 bases). CDR1 SGHRS and CDR2 YFSETQ come from the germline V gene. V lost 4 bases and J 4 bases, leaving 14 bases between the germline ends. This CDR3 spans 14 amino acids. Full variable domain (rest looked up from reference TRBV5-1 and TRBJ1-1): KAGVTQTPRYLIKTRGQQVTLSCSPISGHRSVSWYQQTPGQGLQFLFEYFSETQRNKGNFPGRFSGRQFSNSRSEMNVSTLELGDSALYLCASSPPRGGTEAFFGQGTRLTVV.

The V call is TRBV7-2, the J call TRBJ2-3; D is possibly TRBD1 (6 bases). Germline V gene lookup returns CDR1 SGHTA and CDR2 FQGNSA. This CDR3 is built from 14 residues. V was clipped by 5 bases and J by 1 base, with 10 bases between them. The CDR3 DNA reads TGTGCCAGCAGCCGGGACATTGGCACAGATACGCAGTATTTT. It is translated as CASSRDIGTDTQYF.

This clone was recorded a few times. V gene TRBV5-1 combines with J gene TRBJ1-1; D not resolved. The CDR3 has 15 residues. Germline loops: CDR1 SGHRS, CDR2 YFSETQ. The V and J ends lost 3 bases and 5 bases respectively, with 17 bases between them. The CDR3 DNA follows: TGCGCCAGCAGCTCCGACTCTTTTAGGCAGACTGAAGCTTTCTTT. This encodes CASSSDSFRQTEAFF.

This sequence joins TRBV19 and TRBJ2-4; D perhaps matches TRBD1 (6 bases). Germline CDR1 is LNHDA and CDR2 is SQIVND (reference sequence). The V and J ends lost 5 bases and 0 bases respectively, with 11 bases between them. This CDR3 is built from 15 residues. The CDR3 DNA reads TGTGCCAGTAGTCAGGGGATTGTAGCCAAAAACATTCAGTACTTC. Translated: CASSQGIVAKNIQYF.

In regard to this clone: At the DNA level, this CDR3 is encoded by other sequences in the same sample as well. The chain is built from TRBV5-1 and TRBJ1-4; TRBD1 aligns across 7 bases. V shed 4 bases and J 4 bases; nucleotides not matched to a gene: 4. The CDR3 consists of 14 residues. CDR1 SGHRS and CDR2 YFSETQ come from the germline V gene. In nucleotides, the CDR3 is TGCGCCAGCAGCCTAGGACAGGTTAATGAAAAACTGTTTTTT. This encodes CASSLGQVNEKLFF.

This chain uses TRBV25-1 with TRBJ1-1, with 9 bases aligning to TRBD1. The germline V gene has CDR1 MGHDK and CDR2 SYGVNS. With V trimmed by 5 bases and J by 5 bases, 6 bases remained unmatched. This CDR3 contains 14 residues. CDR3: CASSKRDRETEAFF. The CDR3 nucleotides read TGTGCCAGCAGTAAGCGGGACAGGGAGACTGAAGCTTTCTTT. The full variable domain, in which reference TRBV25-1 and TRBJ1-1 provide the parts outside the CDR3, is EADIYQTPRYLVIGTGKKITLECSQTMGHDKMYWYQQDPGMELHLIHYSYGVNSTEKGDLSSESTVSRIRTEHFPLTLESARPSHTSQYLCASSKRDRETEAFFGQGTRLTVV.

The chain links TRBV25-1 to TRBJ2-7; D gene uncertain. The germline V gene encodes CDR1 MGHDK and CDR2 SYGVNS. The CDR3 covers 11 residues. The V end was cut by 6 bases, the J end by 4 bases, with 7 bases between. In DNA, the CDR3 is TGTGCCAGCAGCCTAGATTACGAGCAGTACTTC. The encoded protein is CASSLDYEQYF.

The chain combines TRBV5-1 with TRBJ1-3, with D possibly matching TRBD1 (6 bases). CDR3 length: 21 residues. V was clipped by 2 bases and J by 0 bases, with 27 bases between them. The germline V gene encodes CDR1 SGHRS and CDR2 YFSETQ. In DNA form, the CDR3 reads TGCGCCAGCAGCTTAGGTTTCCTTGACAGGAACGTCAAAAGCTCTGGAAACACCATATATTTT. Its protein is CASSLGFLDRNVKSSGNTIYF. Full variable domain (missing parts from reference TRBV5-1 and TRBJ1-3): KAGVTQTPRYLIKTRGQQVTLSCSPISGHRSVSWYQQTPGQGLQFLFEYFSETQRNKGNFPGRFSGRQFSNSRSEMNVSTLELGDSALYLCASSLGFLDRNVKSSGNTIYFGEGSWLTVV.

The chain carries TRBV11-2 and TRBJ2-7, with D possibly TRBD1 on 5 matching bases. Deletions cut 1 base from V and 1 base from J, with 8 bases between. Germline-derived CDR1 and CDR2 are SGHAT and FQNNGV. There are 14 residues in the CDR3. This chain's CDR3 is CASSLGTGSYEQYF. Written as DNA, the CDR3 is TGTGCCAGCAGCTTAGGCACAGGATCCTACGAGCAGTACTTC.

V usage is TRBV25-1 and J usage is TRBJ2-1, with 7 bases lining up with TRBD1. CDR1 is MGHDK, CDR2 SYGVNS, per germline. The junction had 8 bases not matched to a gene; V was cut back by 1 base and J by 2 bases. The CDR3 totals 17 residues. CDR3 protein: CASSEWRWTGAYNEQFF. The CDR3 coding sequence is TGTGCCAGCAGTGAATGGCGTTGGACAGGCGCCTACAATGAGCAGTTCTTC.

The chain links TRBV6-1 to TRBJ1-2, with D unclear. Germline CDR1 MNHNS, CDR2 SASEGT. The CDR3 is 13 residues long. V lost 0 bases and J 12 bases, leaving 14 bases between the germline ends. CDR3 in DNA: TGTGCCAGCAGTGAAGCGTTCGTAAGAGGAGACACCTTC. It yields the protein CASSEAFVRGDTF.

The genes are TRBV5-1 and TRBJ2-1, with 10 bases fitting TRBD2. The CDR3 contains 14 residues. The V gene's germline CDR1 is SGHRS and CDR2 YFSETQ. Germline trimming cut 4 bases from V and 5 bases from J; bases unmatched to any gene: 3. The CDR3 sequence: CASSHGLADNEQFF. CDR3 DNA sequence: TGCGCCAGCAGCCACGGACTAGCGGACAATGAGCAGTTCTTC. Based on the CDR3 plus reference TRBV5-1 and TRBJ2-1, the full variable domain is KAGVTQTPRYLIKTRGQQVTLSCSPISGHRSVSWYQQTPGQGLQFLFEYFSETQRNKGNFPGRFSGRQFSNSRSEMNVSTLELGDSALYLCASSHGLADNEQFFGPGTRLTVL.